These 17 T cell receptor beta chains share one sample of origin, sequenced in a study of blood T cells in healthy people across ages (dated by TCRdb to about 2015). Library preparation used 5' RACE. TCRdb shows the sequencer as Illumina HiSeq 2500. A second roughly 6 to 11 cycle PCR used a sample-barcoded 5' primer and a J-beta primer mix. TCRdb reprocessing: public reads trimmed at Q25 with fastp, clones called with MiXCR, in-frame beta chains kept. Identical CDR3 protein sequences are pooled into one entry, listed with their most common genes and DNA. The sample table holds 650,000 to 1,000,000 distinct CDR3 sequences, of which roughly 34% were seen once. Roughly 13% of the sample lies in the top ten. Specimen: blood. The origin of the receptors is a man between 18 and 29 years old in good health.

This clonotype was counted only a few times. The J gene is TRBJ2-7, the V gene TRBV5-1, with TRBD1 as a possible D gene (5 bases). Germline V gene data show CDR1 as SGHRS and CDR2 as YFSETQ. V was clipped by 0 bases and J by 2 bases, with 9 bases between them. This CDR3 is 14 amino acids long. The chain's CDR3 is CASSLELGAYEQYF. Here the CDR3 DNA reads TGCGCCAGCAGCTTGGAGTTAGGGGCCTACGAGCAGTACTTC.

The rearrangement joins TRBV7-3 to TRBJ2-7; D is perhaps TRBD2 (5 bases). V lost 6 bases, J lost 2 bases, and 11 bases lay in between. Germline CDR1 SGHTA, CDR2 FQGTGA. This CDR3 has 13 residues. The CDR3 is CASRPDGTYEQYF. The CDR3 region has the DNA TGTGCCAGCAGACCCGACGGGACCTACGAGCAGTACTTC.

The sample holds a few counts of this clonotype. For the CDR3, the DNA is TGTGCCACCAGCAGAACGCGGACGGATCAGCCCCAGCATTTT. Translating it yields CATSRTRTDQPQHF. This chain joins TRBV15 and TRBJ1-5; the D is unclear. Trimming took off 2 bases at V and 5 bases at J, with 10 bases between the two ends. From germline, CDR1 is LNHNV and CDR2 YYDKDF (reference sequence). The CDR3 loop spans 14 amino acids. Full variable domain (outside the CDR3, taken from reference TRBV15 and TRBJ1-5): DAMVIQNPRYQVTQFGKPVTLSCSQTLNHNVMYWYQQKSSQAPKLLFHYYDKDFNNEADTPDNFQSRRPNTSFCFLDIRSPGLGDTAMYLCATSRTRTDQPQHFGDGTRLSIL.

The CDR3 bases are TGTGCCAGTAGTATCCCCAGATCGAATGAGCAGTTCTTC. Protein: CASSIPRSNEQFF. The rearrangement uses TRBV19 and TRBJ2-1; D ambiguous. This CDR3 is 13 amino acids long. V was shortened by 3 bases and J by 7 bases, with 10 bases between the two germline ends. CDR1 and CDR2 from the germline V gene are LNHDA and SQIVND (reference sequence).

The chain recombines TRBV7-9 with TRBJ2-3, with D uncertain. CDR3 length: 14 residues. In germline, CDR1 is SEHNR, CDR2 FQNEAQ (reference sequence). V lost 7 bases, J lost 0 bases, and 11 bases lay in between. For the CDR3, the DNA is TGTGCCAGCAACCAGCTAACTAGCACAGATACGCAGTATTTT. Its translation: CASNQLTSTDTQYF.

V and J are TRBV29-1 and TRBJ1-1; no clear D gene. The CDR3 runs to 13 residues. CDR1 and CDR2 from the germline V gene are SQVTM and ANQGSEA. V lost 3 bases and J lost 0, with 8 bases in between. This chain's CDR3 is CSVESDMNTEAFF. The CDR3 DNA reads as TGCAGCGTTGAGAGTGATATGAACACTGAAGCTTTCTTT.

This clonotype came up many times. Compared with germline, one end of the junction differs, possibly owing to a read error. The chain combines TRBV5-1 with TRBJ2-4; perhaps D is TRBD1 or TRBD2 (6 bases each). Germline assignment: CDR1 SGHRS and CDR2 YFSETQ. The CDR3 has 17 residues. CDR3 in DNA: TGTGCCAGCAGCTTGGGGGGCAGAACCCTAGCCAAAAACATTCAGTACTTC. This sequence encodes CASSLGGRTLAKNIQYF.

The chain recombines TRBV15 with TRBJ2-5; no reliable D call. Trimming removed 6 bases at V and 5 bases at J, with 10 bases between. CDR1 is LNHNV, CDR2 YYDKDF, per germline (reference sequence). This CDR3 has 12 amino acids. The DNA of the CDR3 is TGTGCCACCAGAAGGATCGGCGAGACCCAGTACTTC. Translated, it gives CATRRIGETQYF.

The CDR3 coding sequence is TGTGCCAGCAGTTACTCGAGGTCCCTGACAGAGTTTGAAGCTTTCTTT. Protein sequence: CASSYSRSLTEFEAFF. The chain uses TRBV6-2 or TRBV6-3 and TRBJ1-1, with D perhaps matching TRBD1 (5 bases). CDR1 is MNHEY and CDR2 is SVGEGT in the germline V gene. V lost 0 bases to trimming and J lost 7 bases, with 18 bases between them. The CDR3 length is 16 residues.

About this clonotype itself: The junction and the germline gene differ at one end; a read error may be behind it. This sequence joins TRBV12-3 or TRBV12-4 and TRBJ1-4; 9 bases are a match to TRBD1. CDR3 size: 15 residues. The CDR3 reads CGSTPGRDRAEKLFF. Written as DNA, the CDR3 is TGTGGCAGCACCCCTGGGCGGGACAGGGCCGAAAAACTGTTTTTT.

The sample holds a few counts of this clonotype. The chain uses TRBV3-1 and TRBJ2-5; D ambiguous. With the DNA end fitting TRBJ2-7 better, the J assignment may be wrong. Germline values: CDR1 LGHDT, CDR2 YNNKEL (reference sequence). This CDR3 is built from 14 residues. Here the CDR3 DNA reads TGTGCCAGCAGCCAAGGAACCTTGGGGTACGAGCAGTACTTC. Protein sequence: CASSQGTLGYEQYF.

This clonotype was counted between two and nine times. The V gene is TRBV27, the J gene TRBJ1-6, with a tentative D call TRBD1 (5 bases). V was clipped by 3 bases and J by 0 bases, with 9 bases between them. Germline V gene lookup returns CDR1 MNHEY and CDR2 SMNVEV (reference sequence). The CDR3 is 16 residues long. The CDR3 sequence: CASSLRGGSYNSPLHF. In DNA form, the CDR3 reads TGTGCCAGCAGTTTGAGGGGTGGCTCCTATAATTCACCCCTCCACTTT.

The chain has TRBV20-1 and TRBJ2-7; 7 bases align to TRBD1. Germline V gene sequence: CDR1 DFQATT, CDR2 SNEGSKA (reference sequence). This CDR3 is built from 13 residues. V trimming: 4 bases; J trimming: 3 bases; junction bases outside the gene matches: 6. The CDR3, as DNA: TGCAGTGCTATCGGACAGGTTAACTACGAGCAGTACTTC. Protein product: CSAIGQVNYEQYF.

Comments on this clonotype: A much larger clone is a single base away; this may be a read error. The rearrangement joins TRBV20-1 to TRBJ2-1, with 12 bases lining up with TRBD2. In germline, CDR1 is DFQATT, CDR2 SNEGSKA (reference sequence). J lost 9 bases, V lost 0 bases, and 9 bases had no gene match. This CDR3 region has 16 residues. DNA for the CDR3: TGCAGTGCTAGAGAGTTGGGGACTAGCGGGTACGGTGAGCAGTTCTTC. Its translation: CSARELGTSGYGEQFF.

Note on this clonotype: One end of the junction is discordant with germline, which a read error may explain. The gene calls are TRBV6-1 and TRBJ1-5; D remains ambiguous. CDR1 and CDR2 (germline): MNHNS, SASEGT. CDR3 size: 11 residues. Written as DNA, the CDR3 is TGTGTCAGCAGGCGTGATCAGCCCCAGCATTTT. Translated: CVSRRDQPQHF.

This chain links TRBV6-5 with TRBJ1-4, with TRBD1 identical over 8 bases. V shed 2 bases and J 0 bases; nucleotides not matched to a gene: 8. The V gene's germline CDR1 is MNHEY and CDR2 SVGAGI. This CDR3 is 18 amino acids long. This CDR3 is CASSYGFGTGATNEKLFF. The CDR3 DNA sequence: TGTGCCAGCAGTTACGGCTTTGGGACAGGTGCAACTAATGAAAAACTGTTTTTT.

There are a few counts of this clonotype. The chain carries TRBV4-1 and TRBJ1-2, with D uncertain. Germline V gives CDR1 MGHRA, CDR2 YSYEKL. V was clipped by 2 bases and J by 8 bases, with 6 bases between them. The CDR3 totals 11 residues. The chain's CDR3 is CASSQRGGYTF. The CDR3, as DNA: TGCGCCAGCAGCCAAAGAGGAGGCTACACCTTC.